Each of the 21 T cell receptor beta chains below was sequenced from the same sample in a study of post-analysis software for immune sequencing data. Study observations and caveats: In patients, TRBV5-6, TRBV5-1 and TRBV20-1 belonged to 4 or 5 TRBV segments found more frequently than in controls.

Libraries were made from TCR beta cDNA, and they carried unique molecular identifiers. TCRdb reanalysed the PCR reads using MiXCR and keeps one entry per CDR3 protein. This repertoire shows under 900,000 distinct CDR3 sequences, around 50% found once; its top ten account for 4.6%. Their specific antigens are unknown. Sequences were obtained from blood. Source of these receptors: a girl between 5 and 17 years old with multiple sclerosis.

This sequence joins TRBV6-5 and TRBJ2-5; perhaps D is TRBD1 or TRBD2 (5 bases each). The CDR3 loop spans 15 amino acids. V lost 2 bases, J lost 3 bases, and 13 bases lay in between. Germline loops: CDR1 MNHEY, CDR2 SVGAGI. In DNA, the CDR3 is TGTGCCAGCAGTTACAGTGGCCGAGGGGAAGAGACCCAGTACTTC. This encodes CASSYSGRGEETQYF.

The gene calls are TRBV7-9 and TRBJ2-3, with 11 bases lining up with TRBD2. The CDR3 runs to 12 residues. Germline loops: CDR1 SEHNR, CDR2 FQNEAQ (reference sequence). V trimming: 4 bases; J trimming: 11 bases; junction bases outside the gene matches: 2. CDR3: CASSSLAGGQYF. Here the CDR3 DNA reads TGTGCCAGCAGCTCCCTAGCGGGGGGGCAGTATTTT.

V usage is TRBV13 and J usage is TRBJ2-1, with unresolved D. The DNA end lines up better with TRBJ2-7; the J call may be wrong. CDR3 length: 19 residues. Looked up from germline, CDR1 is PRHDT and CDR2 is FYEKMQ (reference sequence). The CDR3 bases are TGTGCCAGCAGCTTAGACAGAGACGAAGTACCTAGGTCCTACAATGAGCAGTACTTC. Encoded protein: CASSLDRDEVPRSYNEQYF.

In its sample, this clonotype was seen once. The CDR3 is CASSLARLAGGLTYEQYF. DNA for the CDR3: TGTGCCAGCAGCTTAGCCAGGCTAGCGGGGGGCTTAACCTACGAGCAGTACTTC. The V call is TRBV7-9, the J call TRBJ2-7, with 11 bases identical to TRBD2. The CDR3 is made up of 18 amino acids. V dropped 0 bases and J dropped 2; count of bases not matched to a gene: 9. From germline, CDR1 is SEHNR and CDR2 FQNEAQ (reference sequence).

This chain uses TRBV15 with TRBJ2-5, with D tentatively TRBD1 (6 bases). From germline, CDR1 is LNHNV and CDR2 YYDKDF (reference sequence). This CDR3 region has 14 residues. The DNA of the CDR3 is TGTTCTTCCTGTATGGGACATCAACCGGAGACCCAGTACTTC. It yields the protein CSSCMGHQPETQYF.

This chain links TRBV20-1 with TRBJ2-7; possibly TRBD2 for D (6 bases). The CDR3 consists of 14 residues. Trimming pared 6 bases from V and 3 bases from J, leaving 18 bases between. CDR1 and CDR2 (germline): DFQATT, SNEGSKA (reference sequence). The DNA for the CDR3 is TGCAGTGCAAAGCGGAGGGAGGTCCTCTACGAGCAGTACTTC. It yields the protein CSAKRREVLYEQYF.

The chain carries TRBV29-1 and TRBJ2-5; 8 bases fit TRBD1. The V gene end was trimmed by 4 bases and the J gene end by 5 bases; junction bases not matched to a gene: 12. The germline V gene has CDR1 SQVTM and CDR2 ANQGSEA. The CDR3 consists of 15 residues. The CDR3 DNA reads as TGCAGCGTTGGTGCCCGACAGGGGATTGGGGAGACCCAGTACTTC. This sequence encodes CSVGARQGIGETQYF.

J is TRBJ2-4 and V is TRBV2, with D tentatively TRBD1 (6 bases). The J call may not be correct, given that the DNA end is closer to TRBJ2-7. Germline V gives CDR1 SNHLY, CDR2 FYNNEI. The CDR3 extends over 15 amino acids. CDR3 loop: CASSEGIQGYYEQYF. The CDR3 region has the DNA TGTGCCAGCAGTGAAGGTATACAGGGTTACTACGAGCAGTACTTC.

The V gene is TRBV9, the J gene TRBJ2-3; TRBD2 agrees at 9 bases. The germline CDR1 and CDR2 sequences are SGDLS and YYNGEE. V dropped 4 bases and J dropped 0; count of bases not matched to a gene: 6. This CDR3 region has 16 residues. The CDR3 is CASSPWTSDSTDTQYF. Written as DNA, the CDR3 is TGTGCCAGCAGCCCCTGGACTAGCGACAGCACAGATACGCAGTATTTT.

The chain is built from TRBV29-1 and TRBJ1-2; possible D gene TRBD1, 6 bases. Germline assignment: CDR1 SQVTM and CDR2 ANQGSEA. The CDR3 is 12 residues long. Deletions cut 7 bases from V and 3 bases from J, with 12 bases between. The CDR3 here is CSAKRGDYGYTF. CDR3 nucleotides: TGCAGCGCCAAAAGGGGGGACTATGGCTACACCTTC.

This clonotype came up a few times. The CDR3 loop reads CASSTPGINTEAFF. Here the CDR3 DNA reads TGTGCCAGCAGCACTCCGGGGATAAACACTGAAGCTTTCTTT. The V call is TRBV9, the J call TRBJ1-1; D gene unclear. This CDR3 is built from 14 residues. Germline V lookup: CDR1 SGDLS, CDR2 YYNGEE. V lost 4 bases to trimming and J lost 2 bases, with 12 bases between them.

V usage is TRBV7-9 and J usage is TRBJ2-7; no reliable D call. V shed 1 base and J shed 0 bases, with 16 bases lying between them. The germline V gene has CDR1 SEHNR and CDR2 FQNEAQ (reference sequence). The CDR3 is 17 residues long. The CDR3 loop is CASSLVSLRTSSYEQYF. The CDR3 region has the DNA TGTGCCAGCAGCTTAGTGTCGTTGCGAACCAGCTCCTACGAGCAGTACTTC.

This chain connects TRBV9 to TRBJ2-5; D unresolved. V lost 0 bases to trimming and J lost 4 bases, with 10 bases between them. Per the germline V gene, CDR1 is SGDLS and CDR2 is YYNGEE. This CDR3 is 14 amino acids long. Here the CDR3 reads CASSVDPTGETQYF. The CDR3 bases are TGTGCCAGCAGCGTAGACCCCACGGGAGAGACCCAGTACTTC.

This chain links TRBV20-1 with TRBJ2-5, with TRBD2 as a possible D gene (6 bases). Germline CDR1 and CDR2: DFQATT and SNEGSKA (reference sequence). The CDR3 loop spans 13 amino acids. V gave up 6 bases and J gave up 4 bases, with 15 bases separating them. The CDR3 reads CSATWRGRETQYF. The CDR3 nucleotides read TGCAGTGCGACCTGGCGGGGTAGAGAGACCCAGTACTTC.

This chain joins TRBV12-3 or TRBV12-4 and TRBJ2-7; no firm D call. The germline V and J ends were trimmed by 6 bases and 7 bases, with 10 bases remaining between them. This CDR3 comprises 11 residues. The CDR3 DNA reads TGTGCCAGCAGAGGATGGGTAGAGCAGTACTTC. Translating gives CASRGWVEQYF.

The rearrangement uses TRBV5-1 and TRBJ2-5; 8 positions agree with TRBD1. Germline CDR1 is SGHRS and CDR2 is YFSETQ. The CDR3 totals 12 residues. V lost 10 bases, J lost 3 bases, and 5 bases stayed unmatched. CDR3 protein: CAGPDREETQYF. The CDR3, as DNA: TGCGCCGGCCCGGACAGGGAAGAGACCCAGTACTTC.

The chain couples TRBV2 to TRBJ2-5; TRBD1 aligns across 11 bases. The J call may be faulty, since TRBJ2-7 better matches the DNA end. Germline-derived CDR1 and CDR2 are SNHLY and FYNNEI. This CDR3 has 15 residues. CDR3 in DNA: TGTGCCAGCAGAGCAAGGACAGGGGGCGTCTACGAGCAGTACTTC. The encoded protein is CASRARTGGVYEQYF.

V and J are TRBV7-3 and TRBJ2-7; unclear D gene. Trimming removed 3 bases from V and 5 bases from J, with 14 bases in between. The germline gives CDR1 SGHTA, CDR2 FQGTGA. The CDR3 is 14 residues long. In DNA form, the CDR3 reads TGTGCCAGCAGCTTTGACACGTTCAGCCACGAGCAGTACTTC. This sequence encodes CASSFDTFSHEQYF.

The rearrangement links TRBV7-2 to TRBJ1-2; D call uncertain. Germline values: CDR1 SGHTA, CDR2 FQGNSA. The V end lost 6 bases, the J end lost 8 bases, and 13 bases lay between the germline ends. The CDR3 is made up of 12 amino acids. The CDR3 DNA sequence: TGTGCCAGCAGTTTTAGGAGTTACGGCTACACCTTC. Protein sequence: CASSFRSYGYTF.

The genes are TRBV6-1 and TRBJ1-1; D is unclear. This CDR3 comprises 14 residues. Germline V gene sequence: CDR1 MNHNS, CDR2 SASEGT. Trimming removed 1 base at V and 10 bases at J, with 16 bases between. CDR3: CASSEVPSPPGAFF. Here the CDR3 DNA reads TGTGCCAGCAGTGAAGTGCCGTCCCCTCCGGGAGCTTTCTTT.

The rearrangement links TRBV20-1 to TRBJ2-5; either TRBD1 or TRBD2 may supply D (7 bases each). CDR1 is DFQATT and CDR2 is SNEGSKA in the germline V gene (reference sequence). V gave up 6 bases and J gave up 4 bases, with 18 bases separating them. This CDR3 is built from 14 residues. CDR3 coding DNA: TGCAGTGCCCCCATGGGAGGGGGCCTAGAGACCCAGTACTTC. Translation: CSAPMGGGLETQYF.